A selection of T cell receptor beta chains follows, all from one sample in a study of blood T cell repertoires in COVID-19. Only in-frame clones appear in the TCRdb table, and some are missing; sequencing was by immunoSEQ multiplex PCR. The data show tens of thousands of clones, with 86% seen just once and around a fifth held by the top ten. Sequenced sample: peripheral blood. The receptors come from a woman of 80 years or more in a cohort sampled during active or convalescent COVID-19. CDR3s include the opening cysteine and the closing phenylalanine or tryptophan. The D gene is left open where the match is weak. The listing skips clone size in some rows; elsewhere it reads once, few, many or a size class.

CDR3 length: 14; V gene: TRBV11-3; J gene: TRBJ1-1; clone size: .; D gene: TRBD1; CDR3 DNA: TGTGCCAGCAGCTTATGGACAGGGGACACTGAAGCTTTCTTT; CDR3 protein: CASSLWTGDTEAFF
CDR3 length: 13; V gene: TRBV28; J gene: TRBJ2-1; clone size: .; D gene: .; CDR3 DNA: TGTGCCAGCAGTCCCTACGGTTACAATGAGCAGTTCTTC; CDR3 protein: CASSPYGYNEQFF
CDR3 length: 14; V gene: TRBV30; J gene: TRBJ1-4; clone size: .; D gene: .; CDR3 DNA: TGTGCCTCCCAGACGACAGGATTTAATGAAAAACTGTTTTTT; CDR3 protein: CASQTTGFNEKLFF
CDR3 length: 15; V gene: TRBV28; J gene: TRBJ1-5; clone size: .; D gene: .; CDR3 DNA: TGTGCCAGCAGTTTAAGGGCAGGGTCTAATCAGCCCCAGCATTTT; CDR3 protein: CASSLRAGSNQPQHF
CDR3 length: 16; V gene: TRBV4-1; J gene: TRBJ1-5; clone size: .; D gene: .; CDR3 DNA: TGCGCCAGCAGCCAAGATAGGGGCAGGGGCAATCAGCCCCAGCATTTT; CDR3 protein: CASSQDRGRGNQPQHF
CDR3 length: 13; V gene: TRBV12-3/TRBV12-4; J gene: TRBJ1-1; clone size: .; D gene: .; CDR3 DNA: TGTGCCAGCAGTTTATGGGAGGACGGTGAAGCTTTCTTT; CDR3 protein: CASSLWEDGEAFF
CDR3 length: 12; V gene: TRBV4-1; J gene: TRBJ1-1; clone size: .; D gene: .; CDR3 DNA: TGCGCCAGCAGCCCCATATCGGGTGAAGCTTTCTTT; CDR3 protein: CASSPISGEAFF
CDR3 length: 12; V gene: TRBV28; J gene: TRBJ2-1; clone size: .; D gene: .; CDR3 DNA: TGTGCCAGCAGACTGAGCGGGTCTACCGTGGTCTTC; CDR3 protein: CASRLSGSTVVF
CDR3 length: 15; V gene: TRBV28; J gene: TRBJ1-4; clone size: .; D gene: TRBD1; CDR3 DNA: TGTGCCAGCAGTTACAGGGGCAGCCGCTATGAAAAACTGTTTTTT; CDR3 protein: CASSYRGSRYEKLFF
CDR3 length: 13; V gene: TRBV4-1; J gene: TRBJ1-4; clone size: .; D gene: .; CDR3 DNA: TGCGCCAGCAGCCAAGTCAGAGGGGAAAAACTGTTTTTT; CDR3 protein: CASSQVRGEKLFF
CDR3 length: 15; V gene: TRBV28; J gene: TRBJ1-5; clone size: .; D gene: .; CDR3 DNA: TGTGCCAGCAGTTTGCAGGGGCTAAGCAATCAGCCCCAGCATTTT; CDR3 protein: CASSLQGLSNQPQHF
CDR3 length: 14; V gene: TRBV6-5; J gene: TRBJ1-3; clone size: .; D gene: .; CDR3 DNA: TGTGCCAGCAGCTCAGGGAGGTCTGGAAACACCATATATTTT; CDR3 protein: CASSSGRSGNTIYF
CDR3 length: 12; V gene: TRBV29-1; J gene: TRBJ2-3; clone size: .; D gene: .; CDR3 DNA: TGCAGCGTTGAGGCAGGCCCAGATACGCAGTATTTT; CDR3 protein: CSVEAGPDTQYF
CDR3 length: 15; V gene: TRBV19; J gene: TRBJ2-2; clone size: few; D gene: TRBD1; CDR3 DNA: TGTGCCAGTAGGACACAGGGGGAGGTCACCGGGGAGCTGTTTTTT; CDR3 protein: CASRTQGEVTGELFF
CDR3 length: 13; V gene: TRBV6-5; J gene: TRBJ1-3; clone size: .; D gene: .; CDR3 DNA: TGTGCCCTCAGCGGGATCTCTGGAAACACCATATATTTT; CDR3 protein: CALSGISGNTIYF
CDR3 length: 16; V gene: TRBV19; J gene: TRBJ2-2; clone size: .; D gene: TRBD2; CDR3 DNA: TGTGCCAGTAGTCCTGGACTAGCGGGAGCGGTCGGGGAGCTGTTTTTT; CDR3 protein: CASSPGLAGAVGELFF
CDR3 length: 14; V gene: TRBV28; J gene: TRBJ2-7; clone size: .; D gene: TRBD2; CDR3 DNA: TGTGCCAGCTATACCGGGACTAGCGTCGACGAGCAGTACTTC; CDR3 protein: CASYTGTSVDEQYF
CDR3 length: 13; V gene: TRBV28; J gene: TRBJ1-1; clone size: few; D gene: .; CDR3 DNA: TGTGCCAGCAGTTTTCCCCCAGACACTGAAGCTTTCTTT; CDR3 protein: CASSFPPDTEAFF
CDR3 length: 15; V gene: TRBV28; J gene: TRBJ2-7; clone size: once; D gene: .; CDR3 DNA: TGTGCCAGCAGCTTAGGACAGAAGAGCTCCTACGAGCAGTACTTC; CDR3 protein: CASSLGQKSSYEQYF
CDR3 length: 18; V gene: TRBV5-1; J gene: TRBJ2-1; clone size: .; D gene: TRBD2; CDR3 DNA: TGCGCCAGCAGCTTGGATGGTCCTAGCGGTAATCCCTACAATGAGCAGTTCTTC; CDR3 protein: CASSLDGPSGNPYNEQFF